This is a list of T cell receptor beta chains from one sample in a study of shared clonotypes between healthy human individuals. Data came from immunoSEQ multiplex PCR; TCRdb stores just in-frame clones and leaves some out. The table has more than 2,000,000 clones, around 90% seen once. Sequencing used naive CD4+ T cells sorted from blood. These receptors came from a man between 18 and 29 years old in good health. Each CDR3 is given with its conserved first and last residue. The order of the fields is CDR3 protein, CDR3 DNA, clone size, D gene, J gene, V gene. A D gene is named only where the DNA matches it firmly. Part of the rows lack a size; the others show once, few, many or a class for expanded clones.

cdr3_aa: CASIGGLLSGNTIYF
cdr3_nt: TGTGCCAGCATAGGGGGACTACTCTCTGGAAACACCATATATTTT
clone_size: once
d_call: NA
j_call: TRBJ1-3
v_call: TRBV28

cdr3_aa: CASKATGRDEKLFF
cdr3_nt: TGCGCCAGCAAGGCAACAGGAAGAGATGAAAAACTGTTTTTT
clone_size: NA
d_call: NA
j_call: TRBJ1-4
v_call: TRBV5-1

cdr3_aa: CASSRNPGTSGPAGEQYF
cdr3_nt: TGTGCCAGTAGTCGAAACCCCGGGACTAGCGGGCCCGCTGGCGAGCAGTACTTC
clone_size: NA
d_call: TRBD2
j_call: TRBJ2-7
v_call: TRBV19

cdr3_aa: CASSFSRMARETQYF
cdr3_nt: TGTGCCAGCAGCTTTAGCCGGATGGCCAGGGAGACCCAGTACTTC
clone_size: NA
d_call: NA
j_call: TRBJ2-5
v_call: TRBV5-4

cdr3_aa: CASSPLAGATLYEQYF
cdr3_nt: TGTGCCAGTAGTCCACTAGCGGGGGCTACCCTCTACGAGCAGTACTTC
clone_size: NA
d_call: TRBD2
j_call: TRBJ2-7
v_call: TRBV19

cdr3_aa: CAWSGTSSDTQYF
cdr3_nt: TGTGCCTGGAGTGGGACTAGTTCGGATACGCAGTATTTT
clone_size: NA
d_call: TRBD2
j_call: TRBJ2-3
v_call: TRBV30

cdr3_aa: CASRSVAGGPFDIQYF
cdr3_nt: TGTGCCAGCAGGTCGGTAGCGGGAGGGCCCTTTGACATTCAGTACTTC
clone_size: NA
d_call: TRBD2
j_call: TRBJ2-4
v_call: TRBV5-4

cdr3_aa: CASSYRQGNEQYF
cdr3_nt: TGTGCCAGCAGTTACCGACAGGGGAATGAGCAGTACTTC
clone_size: NA
d_call: TRBD1
j_call: TRBJ2-7
v_call: TRBV6-5

cdr3_aa: CASSRGGRTAQETQYF
cdr3_nt: TGTGCCAGTAGTAGGGGGGGCAGGACAGCCCAAGAGACCCAGTACTTC
clone_size: once
d_call: NA
j_call: TRBJ2-5
v_call: TRBV27

cdr3_aa: CASSSTNEQFF
cdr3_nt: TGTGCCAGCAGTTCGACCAATGAGCAGTTCTTC
clone_size: NA
d_call: NA
j_call: TRBJ2-1
v_call: TRBV6-1

cdr3_aa: CASSPRVVATNTEAFF
cdr3_nt: TGTGCCAGCTCACCCCGGGTAGTCGCCACGAACACTGAAGCTTTCTTT
clone_size: NA
d_call: NA
j_call: TRBJ1-1
v_call: TRBV18

cdr3_aa: CASRKNTGELFF
cdr3_nt: TGTGCCAGCAGAAAGAACACCGGGGAGCTGTTTTTT
clone_size: NA
d_call: NA
j_call: TRBJ2-2
v_call: TRBV9

cdr3_aa: CASSYSGRLAKNIQYF
cdr3_nt: TGTGCCAGCAGTTACTCCGGACGGCTAGCCAAAAACATTCAGTACTTC
clone_size: NA
d_call: NA
j_call: TRBJ2-4
v_call: TRBV6-5

cdr3_aa: CASSGTLGPNEKLFF
cdr3_nt: TGTGCCAGCAGCGGGACATTAGGTCCTAATGAAAAACTGTTTTTT
clone_size: NA
d_call: NA
j_call: TRBJ1-4
v_call: TRBV6-1

cdr3_aa: CASSRGDTNLAGGYTF
cdr3_nt: TGTGCCAGTAGCCGTGGGGACACGAACCTCGCGGGCGGCTACACCTTC
clone_size: NA
d_call: NA
j_call: TRBJ1-2
v_call: TRBV19

cdr3_aa: CASSLAQLAGVPNEQFF
cdr3_nt: TGTGCCAGCAGCTTAGCCCAACTAGCGGGAGTACCCAATGAGCAGTTCTTC
clone_size: NA
d_call: TRBD2
j_call: TRBJ2-1
v_call: TRBV5-5

cdr3_aa: CASTRGQGGYTF
cdr3_nt: TGCGCCAGCACCAGGGGGCAGGGTGGCTACACCTTC
clone_size: NA
d_call: TRBD1
j_call: TRBJ1-2
v_call: TRBV10-2